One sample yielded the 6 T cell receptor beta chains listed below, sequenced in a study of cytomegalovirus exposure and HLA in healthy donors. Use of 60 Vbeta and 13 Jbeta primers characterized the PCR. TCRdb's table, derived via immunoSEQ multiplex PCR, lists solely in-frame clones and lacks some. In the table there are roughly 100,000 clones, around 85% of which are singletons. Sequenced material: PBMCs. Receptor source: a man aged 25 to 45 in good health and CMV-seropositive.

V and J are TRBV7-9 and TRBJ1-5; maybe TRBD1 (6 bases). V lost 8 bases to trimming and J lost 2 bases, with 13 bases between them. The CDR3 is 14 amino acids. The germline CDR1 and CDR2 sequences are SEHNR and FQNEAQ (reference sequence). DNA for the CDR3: TGTGCCAGCGTCCAGGGGACGGGCAATCAGCCCCAGCATTTT. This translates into CASVQGTGNQPQHF.

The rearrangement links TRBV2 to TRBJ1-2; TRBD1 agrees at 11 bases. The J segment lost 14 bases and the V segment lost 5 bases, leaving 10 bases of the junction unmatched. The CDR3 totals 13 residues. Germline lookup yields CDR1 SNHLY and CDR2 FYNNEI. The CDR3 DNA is TGTGCCAGCAGTCCCCGGGACAGGGGGTCCGAGACCTTC. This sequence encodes CASSPRDRGSETF.

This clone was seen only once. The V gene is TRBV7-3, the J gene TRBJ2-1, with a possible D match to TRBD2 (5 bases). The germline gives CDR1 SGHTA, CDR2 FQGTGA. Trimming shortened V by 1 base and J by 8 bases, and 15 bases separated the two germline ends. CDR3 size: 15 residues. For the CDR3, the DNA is TGTGCCAGCAGCTTAAGACTATCCCAGAGGGATGAGCAGTTCTTC. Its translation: CASSLRLSQRDEQFF.

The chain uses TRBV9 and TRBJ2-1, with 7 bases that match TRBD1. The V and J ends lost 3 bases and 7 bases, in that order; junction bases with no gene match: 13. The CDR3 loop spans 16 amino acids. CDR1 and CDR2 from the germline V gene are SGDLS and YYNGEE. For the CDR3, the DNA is TGTGCCAGCAGCGCCGCCCGACAGGGCCATAGGAATGAGCAGTTCTTC. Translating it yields CASSAARQGHRNEQFF.

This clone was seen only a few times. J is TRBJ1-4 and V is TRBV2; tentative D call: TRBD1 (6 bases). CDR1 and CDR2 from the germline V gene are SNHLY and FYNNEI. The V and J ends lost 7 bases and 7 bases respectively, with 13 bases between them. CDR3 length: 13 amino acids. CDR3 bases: TGTGCCAGCATGGGGGCGAAGTCTGAAAAACTGTTTTTT. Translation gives CASMGAKSEKLFF.

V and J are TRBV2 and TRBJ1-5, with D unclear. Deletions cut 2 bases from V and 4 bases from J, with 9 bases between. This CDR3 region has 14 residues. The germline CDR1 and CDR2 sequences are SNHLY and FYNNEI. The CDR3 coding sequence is TGTGCCAGCAGTGAAAGTCAGAAAAATCAGCCCCAGCATTTT. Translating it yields CASSESQKNQPQHF.